Judged by abundance, the clone carrying this TCR beta chain is medium-sized. These data come from a study of graft-versus-host responses after intestinal transplantation. For the study at large: The recipients all started with anti-thymocyte globulin induction and then took tacrolimus and steroids for approximately 3 years. Study-wide points: Recipient marrow showed GvH clones, some seen first in ileum or blood. Early post-transplant HvG declines showed an association with peak circulating GvH clone levels.

The culture paired approximately 200,000 irradiated violet-dye-labeled stimulators with approximately 200,000 CFSE-labeled responders. Using immunoSEQ multiplex PCR, the repertoire was profiled, and TCRdb retains in-frame clones only, with some absent. The sample has 20,000 to 25,000 clones; under 50% are singletons. CDR1 and CDR2 (germline): WNHNN, SYGVQD (reference sequence). The CDR3 has 15 amino acids. The junction had 6 bases not matched to a gene; V was cut back by 5 bases and J by 0 bases. The chain has TRBV10-1 and TRBJ2-7; 8 positions match TRBD2. This material consisted of alloreactive CD4+ T cells from a mixed lymphocyte reaction culture, taken before intestinal transplant. Specified subset: CFSE-low proliferating T cells sorted from approximately 6-day pre-transplant mixed lymphocyte reaction (GvH or HvG direction). The receptor comes from a human patient who received an intestinal transplant. Here the CDR3 reads CASSREGLGSYEQYF. In nucleotides, the CDR3 is TGCGCCAGCAGTCGGGAGGGACTGGGCTCCTACGAGCAGTACTTC.